A single sample gave rise to the 13 T cell receptor beta chains below, sequenced in a study of beta chain features in type 1 diabetes. Isolated RNA was reverse transcribed in full, so expressed TCRB transcripts were sequenced. Produced via immunoSEQ multiplex PCR; TCRdb's table is partial and in-frame only. The sample lists roughly 400,000 clones, approximately 15% occurring once. The sample was naive CD4+ T cells from blood. These receptors came from a man aged 25-45 years in good health.

This clone was seen only a few times. This rearrangement joins TRBV29-1 to TRBJ1-2, with 9 bases lining up with TRBD1. The trim removed 7 bases at V and 3 bases at J, leaving 6 bases unmatched. Looked up from germline, CDR1 is SQVTM and CDR2 is ANQGSEA. This CDR3 has 13 residues. The CDR3 DNA follows: TGCAGCGCCGGGACAGGGAGCGACTATGGCTACACCTTC. Its translation is CSAGTGSDYGYTF. Combining the CDR3 with reference TRBV29-1 and TRBJ1-2 gives the whole variable domain SAVISQKPSRDICQRGTSLTIQCQVDSQVTMMFWYRQQPGQSLTLIATANQGSEATYESGFVIDKFPISRPNLTFSTLTVSNMSPEDSSIYLCSAGTGSDYGYTFGSGTRLTVV.

The table lists this clone with a few counts. V and J are TRBV29-1 and TRBJ2-6; 10 bases match TRBD1. Germline assignment: CDR1 SQVTM and CDR2 ANQGSEA. The CDR3 loop spans 16 amino acids. The trim removed 7 bases at V and 0 bases at J, leaving 6 bases unmatched. The CDR3 region is CSARDRGNSGANVLTF. The CDR3, as DNA: TGCAGCGCTCGGGACAGGGGCAACTCTGGGGCCAACGTCCTGACTTTC.

The chain is built from TRBV4-1 and TRBJ2-7; either TRBD1 or TRBD2 may fit D (5 bases each). The V gene lost 3 bases and the J gene lost 5 bases, with 11 bases spanning the gap. Germline V CDR1 and CDR2: MGHRA, YSYEKL. The CDR3 contains 13 residues. This chain's CDR3 is CASSQGVRNEQYF. The CDR3 nucleotides are TGCGCCAGCAGCCAGGGGGTGAGGAACGAGCAGTACTTC.

This sequence joins TRBV4-2 and TRBJ2-1, with a possible D match to TRBD1 (6 bases). The germline gives CDR1 LGHNA, CDR2 YNFKEQ. The V and J ends lost 1 base and 10 bases respectively, with 20 bases between them. The CDR3 is 16 residues long. CDR3 in amino acids: CASSQVSSGRGKEQFF. CDR3 nucleotide sequence: TGTGCCAGCAGCCAAGTTTCGTCGGGCAGGGGAAAAGAGCAGTTCTTC.

The CDR3 DNA reads as TGTGCCAGCATTCGCGGGGATAGCGCGCCCTACAATGAGCAGTTCTTC. Its protein product is CASIRGDSAPYNEQFF. The gene calls are TRBV2 and TRBJ2-1; the D gene is possibly TRBD2 (6 bases). Germline loops: CDR1 SNHLY, CDR2 FYNNEI. Trimming left V 7 bases short and J 2 bases short, with 18 bases between. The CDR3 spans 16 residues.

The chain links TRBV30 to TRBJ2-3; 16 nucleotides align to TRBD2. CDR1 is GTSNPN, CDR2 SVGIG, per germline (reference sequence). CDR3 length: 19 residues. The V gene end was trimmed by 7 bases and the J gene end by 2 bases; junction bases not matched to a gene: 15. CDR3 nucleotides: TGTGCCTCGAACGCCGGGACTAGCGGGAGGGCTACGCCCACAGATACGCAGTATTTT. Encoded protein: CASNAGTSGRATPTDTQYF. The variable domain in full, completed from reference TRBV30 and TRBJ2-3, reads SQTIHQWPATLVQPVGSPLSLECTVEGTSNPNLYWYRQAAGRGLQLLFYSVGIGQISSEVPQNLSASRPQDRQFILSSKKLLLSDSGFYLCASNAGTSGRATPTDTQYFGPGTRLTVL.

This clone was counted a few times. The J gene is TRBJ1-2, the V gene TRBV23-1, with TRBD1 as a possible D gene (5 bases). TRBV23-1 is filed as an ORF, its function uncertain. This CDR3 has 12 residues. With 4 bases removed from V and 8 bases from J, the gap between germline ends came to 11 bases. In DNA form, the CDR3 reads TGCGCCAGCAGTCTTACAGGACCCGGCTACACCTTC. Its translation is CASSLTGPGYTF.

The DNA of the CDR3 is TGTGCCAGCAGCGTAGATCCGAGAGCGAACACCGGGGAGCTGTTTTTT. Translated: CASSVDPRANTGELFF. V and J are TRBV9 and TRBJ2-2, with unresolved D. V gave up 0 bases and J gave up 0 bases, with 9 bases separating them. The germline V gene has CDR1 SGDLS and CDR2 YYNGEE. The CDR3 loop spans 16 amino acids.

This clone showed up just a few times. The V gene is TRBV29-1, the J gene TRBJ2-3; perhaps TRBD1 as D (6 bases). Looked up from germline, CDR1 is SQVTM and CDR2 is ANQGSEA. Trimming took off 5 bases at V and 3 bases at J, with 9 bases between the two ends. This CDR3 is 12 amino acids long. This CDR3 reads CSVRQGTDTQYF. CDR3 coding DNA: TGCAGCGTTCGGCAGGGGACAGATACGCAGTATTTT.

This chain uses TRBV5-1 with TRBJ1-2, with TRBD1 identical over 8 bases. This CDR3 has 13 residues. Per germline, CDR1 SGHRS and CDR2 YFSETQ. V lost 4 bases, J lost 6 bases, and 5 bases stayed unmatched. The CDR3 bases are TGCGCCAGCAGCCCCGGGACAGGCGATGGCTACACCTTC. The encoded protein is CASSPGTGDGYTF.

This clone was recorded a few times. The chain recombines TRBV6-1 with TRBJ2-5; possible D gene TRBD2, 6 bases. V was clipped by 8 bases and J by 5 bases, with 12 bases between them. CDR1 is MNHNS, CDR2 SASEGT, per germline. The CDR3 spans 12 residues. The CDR3 region has the DNA TGTGCCAGCGCCCCGGGGAGGGAGACCCAGTACTTC. Translated: CASAPGRETQYF.

The chain couples TRBV4-3 to TRBJ2-7; D may be TRBD1 (5 bases). The V end lost 0 bases, the J end lost 0 bases, and 9 bases lay between the germline ends. CDR3 length: 15 residues. Germline V gives CDR1 LGHNA, CDR2 YSLEER. CDR3 DNA: TGCGCCAGCAGCCAAGATGTTGGGGCCTCCTACGAGCAGTACTTC. Translating it yields CASSQDVGASYEQYF.

The V gene is TRBV19, the J gene TRBJ2-5, with D tentatively TRBD2 (5 bases). The germline V gene encodes CDR1 LNHDA and CDR2 SQIVND (reference sequence). With 8 bases removed from V and 4 bases from J, the gap between germline ends came to 11 bases. The CDR3 length is 12 residues. In nucleotides, the CDR3 is TGTGCCAGTCGGGGTCCTGGAGAGACCCAGTACTTC. This gives the protein CASRGPGETQYF.